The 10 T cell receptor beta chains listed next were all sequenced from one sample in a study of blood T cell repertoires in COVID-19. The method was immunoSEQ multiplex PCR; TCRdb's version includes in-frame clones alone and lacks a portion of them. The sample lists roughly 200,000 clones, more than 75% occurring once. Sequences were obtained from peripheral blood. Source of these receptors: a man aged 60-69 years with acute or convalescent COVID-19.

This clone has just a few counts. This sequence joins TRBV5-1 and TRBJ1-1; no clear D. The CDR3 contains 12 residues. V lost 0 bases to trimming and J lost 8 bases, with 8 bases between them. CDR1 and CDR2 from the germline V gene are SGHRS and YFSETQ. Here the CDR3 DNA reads TGCGCCAGCAGCTTGGTGGCAACCGAAGCTTTCTTT. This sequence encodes CASSLVATEAFF.

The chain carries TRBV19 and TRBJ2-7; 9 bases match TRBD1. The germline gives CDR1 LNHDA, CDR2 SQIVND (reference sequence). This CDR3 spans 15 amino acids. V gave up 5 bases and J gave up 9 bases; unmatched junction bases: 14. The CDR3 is CASSSPGTGISGQYF. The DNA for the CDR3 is TGTGCCAGTAGTTCGCCCGGGACAGGGATCTCTGGGCAGTACTTC.

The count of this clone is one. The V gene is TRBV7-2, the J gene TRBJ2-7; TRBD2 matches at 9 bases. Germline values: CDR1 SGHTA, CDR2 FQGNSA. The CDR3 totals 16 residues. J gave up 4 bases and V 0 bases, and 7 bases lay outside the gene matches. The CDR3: CASSLARRGGAYEQYF. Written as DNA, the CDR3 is TGTGCCAGCAGCTTAGCGCGGCGCGGGGGGGCGTACGAGCAGTACTTC.

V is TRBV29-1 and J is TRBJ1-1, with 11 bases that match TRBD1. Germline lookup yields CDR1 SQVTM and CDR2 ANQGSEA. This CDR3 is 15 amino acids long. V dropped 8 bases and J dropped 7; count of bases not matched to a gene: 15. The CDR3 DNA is TGCAGCTCCCCCGGGACAGGGGGTGGAATGGTTGAAGCTTTCTTT. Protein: CSSPGTGGGMVEAFF.

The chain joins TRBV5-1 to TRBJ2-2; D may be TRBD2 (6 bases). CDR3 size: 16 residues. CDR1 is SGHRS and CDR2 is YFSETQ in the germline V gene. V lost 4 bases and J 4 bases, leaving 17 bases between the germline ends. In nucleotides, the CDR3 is TGCGCCAGCAGCCCAACCTCCGGGACTCCCACCGGGGAGCTGTTTTTT. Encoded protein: CASSPTSGTPTGELFF.

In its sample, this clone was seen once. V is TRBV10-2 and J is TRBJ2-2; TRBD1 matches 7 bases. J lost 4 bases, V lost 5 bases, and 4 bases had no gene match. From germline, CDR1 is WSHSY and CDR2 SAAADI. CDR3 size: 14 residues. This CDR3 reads CASSRDRATGELFF. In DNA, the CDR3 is TGCGCCAGCAGTCGAGACAGGGCCACCGGGGAGCTGTTTTTT.

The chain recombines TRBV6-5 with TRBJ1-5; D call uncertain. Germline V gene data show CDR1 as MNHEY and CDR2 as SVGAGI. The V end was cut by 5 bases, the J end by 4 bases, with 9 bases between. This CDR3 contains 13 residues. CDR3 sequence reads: CASSPSTNQPQHF. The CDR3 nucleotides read TGTGCCAGCAGTCCGTCTACGAATCAGCCCCAGCATTTT.

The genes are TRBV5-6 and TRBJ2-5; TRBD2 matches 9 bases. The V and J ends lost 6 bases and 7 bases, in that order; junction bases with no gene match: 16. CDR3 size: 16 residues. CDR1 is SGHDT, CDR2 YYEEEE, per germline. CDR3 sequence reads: CASTKRGAGGLGTQYF. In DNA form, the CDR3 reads TGTGCCAGCACTAAGAGGGGAGCGGGGGGCCTGGGGACCCAGTACTTC.

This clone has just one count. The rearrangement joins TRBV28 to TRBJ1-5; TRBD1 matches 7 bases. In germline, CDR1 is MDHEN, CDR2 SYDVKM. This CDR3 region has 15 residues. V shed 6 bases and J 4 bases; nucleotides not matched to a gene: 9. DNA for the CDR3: TGTGCCAGCAGGTCACAGGGGAGCCCGAATCAGCCCCAGCATTTT. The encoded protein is CASRSQGSPNQPQHF.

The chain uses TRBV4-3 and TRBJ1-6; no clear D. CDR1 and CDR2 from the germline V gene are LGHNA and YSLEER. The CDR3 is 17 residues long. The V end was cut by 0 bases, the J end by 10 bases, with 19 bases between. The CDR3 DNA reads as TGCGCCAGCAGCCAAGATCATGGAGGAGGGATTCAATCACCCCTCCACTTT. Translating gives CASSQDHGGGIQSPLHF.